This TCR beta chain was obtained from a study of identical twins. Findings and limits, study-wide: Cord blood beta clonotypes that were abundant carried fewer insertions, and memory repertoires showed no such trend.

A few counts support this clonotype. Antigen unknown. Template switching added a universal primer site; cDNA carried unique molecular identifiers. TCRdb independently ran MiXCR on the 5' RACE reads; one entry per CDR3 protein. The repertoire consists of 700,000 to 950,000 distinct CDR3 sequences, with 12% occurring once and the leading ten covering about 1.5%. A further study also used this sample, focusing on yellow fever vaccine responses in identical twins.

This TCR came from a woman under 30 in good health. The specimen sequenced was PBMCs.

The CDR3 DNA reads as TGTGCCAGCAGCTTAGGGACCGGGTATTATACGCAGTATTTT. This gives the protein CASSLGTGYYTQYF. This rearrangement joins TRBV7-2 to TRBJ2-3; D unresolved. Looked up from germline, CDR1 is SGHTA and CDR2 is FQGNSA. CDR3 length equals 14 residues. Trimming shortened V by 1 base and J by 7 bases, and 12 bases separated the two germline ends.